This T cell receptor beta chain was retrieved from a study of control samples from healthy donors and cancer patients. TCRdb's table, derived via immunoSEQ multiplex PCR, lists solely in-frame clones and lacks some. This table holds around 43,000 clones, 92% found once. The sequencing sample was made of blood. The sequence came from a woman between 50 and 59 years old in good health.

CDR3 sequence reads: CASRGLPYYEQYF. Written as DNA, the CDR3 is TGTGCCAGCAGGGGACTTCCTTACTACGAGCAGTACTTC. The J gene is TRBJ2-7, the V gene TRBV27; tentative D call: TRBD2 (6 bases). This CDR3 spans 13 amino acids. Germline assignment: CDR1 MNHEY and CDR2 SMNVEV (reference sequence). With 6 bases removed from V and 3 bases from J, the gap between germline ends came to 12 bases.